The rows below give T cell receptor beta chains drawn from one sample of a study of control samples from healthy donors and cancer patients. Only in-frame clones appear in the TCRdb table, and some are missing; sequencing was by immunoSEQ multiplex PCR. The data contain 170,000 or so clones, approximately 90% of them seen just once; the ten biggest clones take up 1.2% to 1.5%. The sequenced material came from blood. The receptor set was obtained from a young man in good health. The CDR3 runs from the conserved cysteine through the conserved F or W. The order of the fields is D gene, V gene, clone size, J gene, CDR3 DNA, CDR3 protein. The D gene is left open where the match is weak. Expanded clones get a size class; other rows say once, few or many, or leave the size out.

D: -; V: TRBV5-1; size: -; J: TRBJ2-2; DNA: TGCGCCAGCAGCTTGGCCACGGCATCGAACACCGGGGAGCTGTTTTTT; CDR3: CASSLATASNTGELFF
D: TRBD1; V: TRBV9; size: -; J: TRBJ1-2; DNA: TGTGCCAGCAGCGCCTCAACTGGACAGGGGGCGATTTGGGGCGGCTACACCTTC; CDR3: CASSASTGQGAIWGGYTF
D: TRBD1; V: TRBV28; size: -; J: TRBJ1-5; DNA: TGTGCCAGCTTCGAGACAGGGAACAATCAGCCCCAGCATTTT; CDR3: CASFETGNNQPQHF
D: TRBD2; V: TRBV7-6; size: -; J: TRBJ2-5; DNA: TGTGCCAGCAGCTTAGGAGGTAGGGCTAGCGGGCTCCAAGAGACCCAGTACTTC; CDR3: CASSLGGRASGLQETQYF
D: -; V: TRBV4-1; size: -; J: TRBJ1-6; DNA: TGCGCCAGCAGCCAAGTACTTGTAGGGTATAATTCACCCCTCCACTTT; CDR3: CASSQVLVGYNSPLHF
D: -; V: TRBV19; size: -; J: TRBJ1-2; DNA: TGTGCCAGTAGTAGCAGGGATTTGCGCTATGGCTACACCTTC; CDR3: CASSSRDLRYGYTF
D: -; V: TRBV28; size: -; J: TRBJ2-3; DNA: TGTGCCAGCAGTCGAGCCTTCACAGATACGCAGTATTTT; CDR3: CASSRAFTDTQYF
D: -; V: TRBV4-1; size: once; J: TRBJ2-5; DNA: TGCGCCAGCAGCCAAGTTGGGCGGAAAATTTCACAAGAGACCCAGTACTTC; CDR3: CASSQVGRKISQETQYF
D: -; V: TRBV7-9; size: -; J: TRBJ1-2; DNA: TGTGCCAGCAGCTTCTCGGACAGCTGGATCATAAACTATGGCTACACCTTC; CDR3: CASSFSDSWIINYGYTF
D: -; V: TRBV27; size: -; J: TRBJ2-7; DNA: TGTGCCAGCAGAAAAAGGGACTCCTACGAGCAGTACTTC; CDR3: CASRKRDSYEQYF
D: TRBD2; V: TRBV6-5; size: -; J: TRBJ2-3; DNA: TGTGCCAGCAGACCGACTAGCGGGGGGGAGCAGTATTTT; CDR3: CASRPTSGGEQYF
D: TRBD2; V: TRBV9; size: -; J: TRBJ2-2; DNA: TGTGCCAGCAGCGACCGACTAGCGGGGGGCGCGAACACCGGGGAGCTGTTTTTT; CDR3: CASSDRLAGGANTGELFF
D: -; V: TRBV7-8; size: -; J: TRBJ2-1; DNA: TGTGCCAGCAGGCATCGGTTCGATTACAATGAGCAGTTCTTC; CDR3: CASRHRFDYNEQFF
D: -; V: TRBV27; size: -; J: TRBJ2-3; DNA: TGTGCCACCGGGTGGATCGGGTCAGATACGCAGTATTTT; CDR3: CATGWIGSDTQYF
D: TRBD2; V: TRBV11-2; size: -; J: TRBJ2-7; DNA: TGTGCCAGCAGCTTAGCCGCTAGCGGGGGTCTCTACGAGCAGTACTTC; CDR3: CASSLAASGGLYEQYF
D: -; V: TRBV7-8; size: once; J: TRBJ2-7; DNA: TGTGCCAGCAGCTTTCAAGACAGGTCTGGCGAGCAGTACTTC; CDR3: CASSFQDRSGEQYF
D: TRBD1; V: TRBV19; size: -; J: TRBJ2-7; DNA: TGTGCCAGTAGCCCGGGACAGGGGGCGTCTAACTACGAGCAGTACTTC; CDR3: CASSPGQGASNYEQYF
D: -; V: TRBV29-1; size: -; J: TRBJ2-5; DNA: -; CDR3: CSVGAGTSPYF
D: -; V: TRBV5-8; size: once; J: TRBJ2-3; DNA: TGTGCCAGCAGCTTTGGGGGCGGGGAGGATACGCAGTATTTT; CDR3: CASSFGGGEDTQYF
D: -; V: TRBV27; size: once; J: TRBJ2-7; DNA: TGTGCCAGCAGTTTATACCCGCCCCCCGGGCTCGGCTACGAGCAGTACTTC; CDR3: CASSLYPPPGLGYEQYF
D: -; V: TRBV29-1; size: -; J: TRBJ1-1; DNA: TGCAGCGTTGAGGGGGCTAGAGGCACTGAAGCTTTCTTT; CDR3: CSVEGARGTEAFF
D: TRBD1; V: TRBV18; size: -; J: TRBJ2-3; DNA: TGTGCCAGCTCACCACCGGGACAGGACAATACGCAGTATTTT; CDR3: CASSPPGQDNTQYF
D: TRBD2; V: TRBV5-8; size: -; J: TRBJ2-1; DNA: TGTGCCAGCAGCTTACCCCTCGGGGGGGGGTACAATGAGCAGTTCTTC; CDR3: CASSLPLGGGYNEQFF
D: -; V: TRBV9; size: -; J: TRBJ2-1; DNA: TGTGCCAGCAGCCCCACTCCCCTTTTTGGCAATGAGCAGTTCTTC; CDR3: CASSPTPLFGNEQFF
D: TRBD1; V: TRBV19; size: -; J: TRBJ2-3; DNA: TGTGCCAGTAAAACCGGGACAGGGTGGGCAGATACGCAGTATTTT; CDR3: CASKTGTGWADTQYF
D: -; V: TRBV4-2; size: few; J: TRBJ2-5; DNA: TGTGCCAGCAGCCAAGGTGTGCCAAGGGGCGGCTCCCAGTACTTC; CDR3: CASSQGVPRGGSQYF
D: TRBD1; V: TRBV7-9; size: -; J: TRBJ2-7; DNA: TGTGCCAGCAGCTATCCCGCCGGGACAGGGAGGTACGAGCAGTACTTC; CDR3: CASSYPAGTGRYEQYF
D: TRBD1; V: TRBV27; size: -; J: TRBJ2-7; DNA: TGTGCCAGCAGTTTCGGGACAGGGGGGGACGAGCAGTACTTC; CDR3: CASSFGTGGDEQYF
D: TRBD1; V: TRBV30; size: -; J: TRBJ1-1; DNA: TGTGCCTGGAGGTCCCGGGACAGTGAAGCTTTCTTT; CDR3: CAWRSRDSEAFF
D: -; V: TRBV10-1; size: -; J: TRBJ1-1; DNA: TGCGCCAGCAGTACAGGGTCGAACACTGAAGCTTTCTTT; CDR3: CASSTGSNTEAFF
D: TRBD1; V: TRBV10-3; size: -; J: TRBJ2-3; DNA: TGTGCCATCGCCCGACAGGGTCGGGATACGCAGTATTTT; CDR3: CAIARQGRDTQYF
D: -; V: TRBV12-5; size: -; J: TRBJ2-2; DNA: TGTGCTAGTGGTTTGCCGGGTCCCGGGTCATACACCGGGGAGCTGTTTTTT; CDR3: CASGLPGPGSYTGELFF
D: -; V: TRBV12-3/TRBV12-4; size: -; J: TRBJ2-4; DNA: TGTGCCAGCAGTTTCGGGGCTCGGAACATTCAGTACTTC; CDR3: CASSFGARNIQYF
D: -; V: TRBV19; size: -; J: TRBJ1-4; DNA: TGTGCCAGTAGCCTTTGGTTGGCAACTAATGAAAAACTGTTTTTT; CDR3: CASSLWLATNEKLFF
D: -; V: TRBV11-2; size: -; J: TRBJ1-6; DNA: TGTGCCAGCAGCTTAGATCTAAACTCCTATAATTCACCCCTCCACTTT; CDR3: CASSLDLNSYNSPLHF
D: TRBD1; V: TRBV29-1; size: -; J: TRBJ1-1; DNA: TGCAGCGGGGACAGGGGGCAGGGGGAAGCTTTCTTT; CDR3: CSGDRGQGEAFF
D: -; V: TRBV11-2; size: -; J: TRBJ1-1; DNA: TGTGCCAGCAGCTTAGTGGCCACTGAAGCTTTCTTT; CDR3: CASSLVATEAFF
D: -; V: TRBV21-1; size: -; J: TRBJ2-1; DNA: TGTGCCAGCAGCAAATTCGCGATCCGACAGGGCTACAATGAGCAGTTCTTC; CDR3: CASSKFAIRQGYNEQFF
D: -; V: TRBV5-1; size: -; J: TRBJ2-7; DNA: TGCGCCAGCAGCTTTTCTCAGGCGATCTCCTACGAGCAGTACTTC; CDR3: CASSFSQAISYEQYF
D: TRBD1; V: TRBV12-5; size: -; J: TRBJ2-7; DNA: TGTGCTAGTGGACGACAGGGGTTTAACTACGAGCAGTACTTC; CDR3: CASGRQGFNYEQYF
D: -; V: TRBV30; size: -; J: TRBJ1-1; DNA: TGTGCCTGGAGTGTGAGACAGAACACTGAAGCTTTCTTT; CDR3: CAWSVRQNTEAFF
D: -; V: TRBV12-3/TRBV12-4; size: -; J: TRBJ2-7; DNA: TGTGCCAGCAGTCAAATCCCGGACGGTCTAGACTTC; CDR3: CASSQIPDGLDF
D: -; V: TRBV29-1; size: -; J: TRBJ2-7; DNA: TGCAGCGTTCGTCGACTAAGCTCCTACGAGCAGTACTTC; CDR3: CSVRRLSSYEQYF
D: -; V: TRBV18; size: few; J: TRBJ1-1; DNA: TGTGCCAGCTCACCAAACACAGGGAACACTGAAGCTTTCTTT; CDR3: CASSPNTGNTEAFF
D: -; V: TRBV20-1; size: -; J: TRBJ1-3; DNA: TGCAGTGCTAGTGGCCAGGGTGCTTACTCTGGAAACACCATATATTTT; CDR3: CSASGQGAYSGNTIYF
D: -; V: TRBV10-3; size: -; J: TRBJ1-5; DNA: TGTGCCTCCTCATATAGCAATCAGCCCCAGCATTTT; CDR3: CASSYSNQPQHF
D: -; V: TRBV18; size: -; J: TRBJ2-2; DNA: TGTGCCAGCTCACTTAGACAGGCGAACACCGGGGAGCTGTTTTTT; CDR3: CASSLRQANTGELFF
D: TRBD1; V: TRBV6-6; size: -; J: TRBJ1-3; DNA: TGTGCCAGCAGTCAGACAGGGGGCTACTCTGGAAACACCATATATTTT; CDR3: CASSQTGGYSGNTIYF
D: TRBD1; V: TRBV5-1; size: -; J: TRBJ1-5; DNA: TGCGCCAGCAGCATCGGGACAGAAGGGAATCAGCCCCAGCATTTT; CDR3: CASSIGTEGNQPQHF
D: TRBD1; V: TRBV30; size: -; J: TRBJ2-7; DNA: TGTGCCTGGTGGGACAGGGTAAATTTGGGGCAGTACTTC; CDR3: CAWWDRVNLGQYF
D: TRBD2; V: TRBV6-4; size: few; J: TRBJ2-3; DNA: TGTGCCAGCAGTGAGGGACTAGCGGGGGGGCCAGATACGCAGTATTTT; CDR3: CASSEGLAGGPDTQYF
D: -; V: TRBV5-4; size: -; J: TRBJ2-2; DNA: TGTGCCAGCAGCGGCGTTCGGGGGAACACCGGGGAGCTGTTTTTT; CDR3: CASSGVRGNTGELFF